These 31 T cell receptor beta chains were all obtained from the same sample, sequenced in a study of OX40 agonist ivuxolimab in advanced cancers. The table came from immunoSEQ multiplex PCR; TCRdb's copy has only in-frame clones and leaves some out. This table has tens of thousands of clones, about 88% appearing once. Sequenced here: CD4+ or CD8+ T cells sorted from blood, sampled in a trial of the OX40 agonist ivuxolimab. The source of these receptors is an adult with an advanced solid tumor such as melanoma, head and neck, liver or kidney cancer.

Here the CDR3 reads CASSPGQGRRESGNEQFF. The DNA of the CDR3 is TGTGCCAGCAGCCCGGGGCAGGGGAGACGAGAATCGGGCAATGAGCAGTTCTTC. J is TRBJ2-1 and V is TRBV11-3, with TRBD1 as a possible D gene (6 bases). Trimming shortened V by 5 bases and J by 6 bases, and 26 bases separated the two germline ends. CDR3 length: 18 residues. Germline V gene data show CDR1 as SGHNT and CDR2 as YENEEA.

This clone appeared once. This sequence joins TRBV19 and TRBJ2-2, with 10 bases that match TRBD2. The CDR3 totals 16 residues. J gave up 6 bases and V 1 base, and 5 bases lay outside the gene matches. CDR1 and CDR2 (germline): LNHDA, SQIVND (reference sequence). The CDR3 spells CASSIGGLASPGELFF. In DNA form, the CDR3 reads TGTGCCAGTAGTATAGGGGGACTAGCGTCCCCCGGGGAGCTGTTTTTT.

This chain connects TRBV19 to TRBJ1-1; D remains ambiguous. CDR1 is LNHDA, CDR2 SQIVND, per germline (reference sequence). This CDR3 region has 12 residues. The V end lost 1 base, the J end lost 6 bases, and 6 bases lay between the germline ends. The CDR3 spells CASSIGGAEAFF. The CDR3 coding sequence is TGTGCCAGTAGTATAGGGGGAGCTGAAGCTTTCTTT.

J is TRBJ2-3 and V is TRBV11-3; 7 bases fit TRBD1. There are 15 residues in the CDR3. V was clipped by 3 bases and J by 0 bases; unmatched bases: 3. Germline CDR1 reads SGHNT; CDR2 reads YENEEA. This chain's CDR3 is CASSLGQLSTDTQYF. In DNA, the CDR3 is TGTGCCAGCAGCTTGGGACAGCTGAGCACAGATACGCAGTATTTT.

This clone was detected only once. This CDR3 reads CASSIHNNEQFF. As DNA, the CDR3 is TGCGCCAGCAGCATCCACAACAATGAGCAGTTCTTC. This chain joins TRBV5-1 and TRBJ2-1; D unresolved. The CDR3 spans 12 residues. CDR1 is SGHRS and CDR2 is YFSETQ in the germline V gene. Between the trimmed V and J ends, which lost 4 bases and 5 bases, there was a span of 7 bases.

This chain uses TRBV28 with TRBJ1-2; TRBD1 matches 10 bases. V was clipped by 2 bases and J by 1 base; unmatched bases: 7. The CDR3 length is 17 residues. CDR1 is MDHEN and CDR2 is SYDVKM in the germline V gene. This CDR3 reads CASSLPGQGIFNYGYTF. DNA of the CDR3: TGTGCCAGCAGTTTACCGGGACAGGGGATATTTAACTATGGCTACACCTTC.

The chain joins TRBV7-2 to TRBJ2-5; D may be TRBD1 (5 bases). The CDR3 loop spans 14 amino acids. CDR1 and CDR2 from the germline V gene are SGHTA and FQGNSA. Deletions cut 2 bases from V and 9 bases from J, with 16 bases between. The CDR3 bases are TGTGCCAGCAGCTTAAGCTTGGCAGGGAAGGCCCAGTACTTC. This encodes CASSLSLAGKAQYF.

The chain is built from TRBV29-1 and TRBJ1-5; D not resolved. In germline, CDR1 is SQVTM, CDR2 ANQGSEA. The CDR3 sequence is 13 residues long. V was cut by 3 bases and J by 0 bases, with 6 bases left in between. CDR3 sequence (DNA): TGCAGCGTTGAGACTAATAGCAATCAGCCCCAGCATTTT. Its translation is CSVETNSNQPQHF.

The CDR3 bases are TGTGCCAGCAGTCCCCGACAGGGCGAGCAGTACGTC. Translating it yields CASSPRQGEQYV. This chain uses TRBV27 with TRBJ2-7; 7 nucleotides line up with TRBD1. This CDR3 is 12 amino acids long. Looked up from germline, CDR1 is MNHEY and CDR2 is SMNVEV (reference sequence). J gave up 6 bases and V 5 bases, and 4 bases lay outside the gene matches.

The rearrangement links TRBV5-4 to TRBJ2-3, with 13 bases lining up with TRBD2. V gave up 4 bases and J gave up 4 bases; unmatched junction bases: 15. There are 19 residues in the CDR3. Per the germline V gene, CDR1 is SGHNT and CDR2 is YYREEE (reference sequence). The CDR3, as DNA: TGTGCCAGCAGCCCTCGTACTAGCGGGGGGGCCGGTAGATCAGATACGCAGTATTTT. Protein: CASSPRTSGGAGRSDTQYF. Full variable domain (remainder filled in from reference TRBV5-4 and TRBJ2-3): ETGVTQSPTHLIKTRGQQVTLRCSSQSGHNTVSWYQQALGQGPQFIFQYYREEENGRGNFPPRFSGLQFPNYSSELNVNALELDDSALYLCASSPRTSGGAGRSDTQYFGPGTRLTVL.

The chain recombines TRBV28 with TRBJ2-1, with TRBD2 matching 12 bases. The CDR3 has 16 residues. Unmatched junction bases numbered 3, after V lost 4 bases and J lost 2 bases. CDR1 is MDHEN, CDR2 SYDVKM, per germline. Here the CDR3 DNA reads TGTGCCAGCAGTTCCCTAGCGGGGGGGCCCTACAATGAGCAGTTCTTC. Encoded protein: CASSSLAGGPYNEQFF.

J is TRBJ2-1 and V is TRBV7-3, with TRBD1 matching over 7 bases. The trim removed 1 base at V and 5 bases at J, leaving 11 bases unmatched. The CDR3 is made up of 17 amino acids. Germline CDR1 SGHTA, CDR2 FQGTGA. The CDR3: CASSLRQGARQNNEQFF. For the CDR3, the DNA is TGTGCCAGCAGCTTAAGACAGGGCGCTAGACAAAACAATGAGCAGTTCTTC.

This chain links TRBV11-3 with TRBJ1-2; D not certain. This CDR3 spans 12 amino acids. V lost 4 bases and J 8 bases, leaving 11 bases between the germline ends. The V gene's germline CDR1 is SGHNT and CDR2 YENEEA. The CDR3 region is CASSSRTGGYTF. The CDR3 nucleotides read TGTGCCAGCAGCTCCCGTACGGGAGGCTACACCTTC.

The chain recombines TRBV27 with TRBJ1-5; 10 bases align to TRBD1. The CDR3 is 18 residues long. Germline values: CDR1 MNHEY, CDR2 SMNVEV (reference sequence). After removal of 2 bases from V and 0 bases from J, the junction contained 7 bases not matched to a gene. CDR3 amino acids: CASSLVGTGVYSNQPQHF. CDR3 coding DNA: TGTGCCAGCAGTTTAGTTGGGACAGGGGTGTATAGCAATCAGCCCCAGCATTTT.

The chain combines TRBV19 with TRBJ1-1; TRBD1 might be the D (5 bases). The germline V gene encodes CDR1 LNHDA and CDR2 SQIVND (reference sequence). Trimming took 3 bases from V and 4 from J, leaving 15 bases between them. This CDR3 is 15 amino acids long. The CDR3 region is CASSMGDRVGTEAFF. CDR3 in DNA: TGTGCCAGTAGTATGGGGGACCGGGTTGGCACTGAAGCTTTCTTT.

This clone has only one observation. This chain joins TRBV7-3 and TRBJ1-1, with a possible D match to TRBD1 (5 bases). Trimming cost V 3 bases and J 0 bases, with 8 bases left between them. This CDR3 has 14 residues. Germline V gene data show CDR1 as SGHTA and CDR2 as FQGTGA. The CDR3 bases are TGTGCCAGCAGCTTCCAGGGAGTGAACACTGAAGCTTTCTTT. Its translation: CASSFQGVNTEAFF.

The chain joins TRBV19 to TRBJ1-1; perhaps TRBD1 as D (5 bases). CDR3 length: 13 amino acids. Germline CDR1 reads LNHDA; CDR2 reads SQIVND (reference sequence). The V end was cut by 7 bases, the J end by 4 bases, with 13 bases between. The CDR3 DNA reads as TGTGCCAGTATAACCCGGGGGAGCACTGAAGCTTTCTTT. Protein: CASITRGSTEAFF. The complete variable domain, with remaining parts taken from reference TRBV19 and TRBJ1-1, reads DGGITQSPKYLFRKEGQNVTLSCEQNLNHDAMYWYRQDPGQGLRLIYYSQIVNDFQKGDIAEGYSVSREKKESFPLTVTSAQKNPTAFYLCASITRGSTEAFFGQGTRLTVV.

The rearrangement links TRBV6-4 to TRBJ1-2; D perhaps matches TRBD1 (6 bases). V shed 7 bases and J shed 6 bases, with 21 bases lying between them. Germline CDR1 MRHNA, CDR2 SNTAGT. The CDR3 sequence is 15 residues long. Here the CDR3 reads CASNPGRHRVDGYTF. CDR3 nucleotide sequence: TGTGCCAGCAACCCAGGCAGGCACAGGGTGGATGGCTACACCTTC.

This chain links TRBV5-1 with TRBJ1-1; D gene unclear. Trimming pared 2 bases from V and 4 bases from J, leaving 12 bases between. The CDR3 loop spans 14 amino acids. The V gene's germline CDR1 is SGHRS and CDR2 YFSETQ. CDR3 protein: CASSFIWGGTEAFF. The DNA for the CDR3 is TGCGCCAGCAGCTTCATCTGGGGTGGCACTGAAGCTTTCTTT.

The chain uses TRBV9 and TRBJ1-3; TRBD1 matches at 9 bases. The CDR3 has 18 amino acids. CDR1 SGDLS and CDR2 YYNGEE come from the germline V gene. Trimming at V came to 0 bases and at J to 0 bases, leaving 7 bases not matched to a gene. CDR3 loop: CASSVVPGQGSSGNTIYF. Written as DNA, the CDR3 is TGTGCCAGCAGCGTAGTACCGGGACAGGGATCCTCTGGAAACACCATATATTTT.

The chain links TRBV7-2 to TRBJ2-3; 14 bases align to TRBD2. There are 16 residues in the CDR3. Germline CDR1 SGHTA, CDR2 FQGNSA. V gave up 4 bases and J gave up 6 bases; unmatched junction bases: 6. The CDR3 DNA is TGTGCCAGCAGCTGGGGGACTAGCGGGAGAGGCGATACGCAGTATTTT. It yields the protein CASSWGTSGRGDTQYF.

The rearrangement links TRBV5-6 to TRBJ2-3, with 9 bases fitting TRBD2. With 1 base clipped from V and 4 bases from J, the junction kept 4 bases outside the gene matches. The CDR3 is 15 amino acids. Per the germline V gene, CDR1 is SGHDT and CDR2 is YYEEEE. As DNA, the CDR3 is TGTGCCAGCAGCTTGCGTAGCGGGGGCTCAGATACGCAGTATTTT. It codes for CASSLRSGGSDTQYF.

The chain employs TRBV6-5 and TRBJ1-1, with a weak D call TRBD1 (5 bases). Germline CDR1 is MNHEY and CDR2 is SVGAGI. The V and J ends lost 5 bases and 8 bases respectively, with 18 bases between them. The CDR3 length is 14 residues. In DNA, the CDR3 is TGTGCCAGCAGTCCAGGCCGCAGGGCACCCGAAGCTTTCTTT. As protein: CASSPGRRAPEAFF.

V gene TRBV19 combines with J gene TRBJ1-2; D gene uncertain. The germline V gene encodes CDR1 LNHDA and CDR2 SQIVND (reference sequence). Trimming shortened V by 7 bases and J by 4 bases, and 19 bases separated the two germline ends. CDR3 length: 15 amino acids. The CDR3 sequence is CASTPRGVQIYGYTF. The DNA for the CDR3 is TGTGCCAGTACCCCTCGTGGGGTCCAAATCTATGGCTACACCTTC.

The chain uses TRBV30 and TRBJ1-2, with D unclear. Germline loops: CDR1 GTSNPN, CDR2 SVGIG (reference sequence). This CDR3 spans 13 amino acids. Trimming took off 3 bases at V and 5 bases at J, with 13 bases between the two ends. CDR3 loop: CAWSQIGNYGYTF. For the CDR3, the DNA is TGTGCCTGGAGCCAAATTGGGAATTATGGCTACACCTTC.

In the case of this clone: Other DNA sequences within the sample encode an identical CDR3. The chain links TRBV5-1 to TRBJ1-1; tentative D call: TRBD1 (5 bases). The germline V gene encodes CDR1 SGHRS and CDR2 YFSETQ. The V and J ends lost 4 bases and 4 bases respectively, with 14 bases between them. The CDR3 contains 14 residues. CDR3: CASSPQGGSTEAFF. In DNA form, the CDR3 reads TGCGCCAGCAGCCCGCAGGGAGGCAGCACTGAAGCTTTCTTT.

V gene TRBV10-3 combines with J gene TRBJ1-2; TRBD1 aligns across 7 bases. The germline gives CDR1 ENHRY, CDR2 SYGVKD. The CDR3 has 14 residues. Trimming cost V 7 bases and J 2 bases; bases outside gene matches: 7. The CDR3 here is CAINDREENYGYTF. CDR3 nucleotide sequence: TGTGCCATCAATGACAGGGAAGAGAACTATGGCTACACCTTC.

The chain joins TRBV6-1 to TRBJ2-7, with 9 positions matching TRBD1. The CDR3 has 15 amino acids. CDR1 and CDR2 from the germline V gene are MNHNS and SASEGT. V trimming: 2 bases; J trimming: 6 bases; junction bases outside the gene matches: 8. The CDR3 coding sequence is TGTGCCAGCAGTGAACGGCGGGACAGGGCCTCCGAGCAGTACTTC. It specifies CASSERRDRASEQYF.

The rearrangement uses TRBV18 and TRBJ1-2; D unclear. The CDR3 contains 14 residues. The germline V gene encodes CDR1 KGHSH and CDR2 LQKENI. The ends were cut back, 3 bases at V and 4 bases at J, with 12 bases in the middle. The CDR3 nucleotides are TGTGCCAGCTCACCGTGGACCTCCCCCTATGGCTACACCTTC. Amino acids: CASSPWTSPYGYTF.

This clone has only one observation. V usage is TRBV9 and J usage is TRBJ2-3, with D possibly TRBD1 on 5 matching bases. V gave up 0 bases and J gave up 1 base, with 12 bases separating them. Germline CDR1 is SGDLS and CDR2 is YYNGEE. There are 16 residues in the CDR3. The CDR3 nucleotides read TGTGCCAGCAGCGTAGACGGCAGGGTTGGCACAGATACGCAGTATTTT. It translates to CASSVDGRVGTDTQYF.

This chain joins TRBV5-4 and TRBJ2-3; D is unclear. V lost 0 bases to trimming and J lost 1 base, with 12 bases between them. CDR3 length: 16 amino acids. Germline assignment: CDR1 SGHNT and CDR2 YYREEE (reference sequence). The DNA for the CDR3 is TGTGCCAGCAGCTTGGCGTCGGTACTCCGCACAGATACGCAGTATTTT. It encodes CASSLASVLRTDTQYF.